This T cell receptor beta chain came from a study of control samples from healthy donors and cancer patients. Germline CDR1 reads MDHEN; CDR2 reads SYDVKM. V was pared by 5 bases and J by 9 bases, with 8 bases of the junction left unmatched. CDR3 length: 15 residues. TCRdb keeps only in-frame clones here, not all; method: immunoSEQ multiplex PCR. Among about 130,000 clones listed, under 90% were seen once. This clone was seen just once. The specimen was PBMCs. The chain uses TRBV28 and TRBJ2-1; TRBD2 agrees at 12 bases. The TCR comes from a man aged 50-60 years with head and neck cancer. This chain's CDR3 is CASSTRTSGKVEQFF. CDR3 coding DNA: TGTGCCAGCAGTACCCGGACTAGCGGGAAGGTTGAGCAGTTCTTC.